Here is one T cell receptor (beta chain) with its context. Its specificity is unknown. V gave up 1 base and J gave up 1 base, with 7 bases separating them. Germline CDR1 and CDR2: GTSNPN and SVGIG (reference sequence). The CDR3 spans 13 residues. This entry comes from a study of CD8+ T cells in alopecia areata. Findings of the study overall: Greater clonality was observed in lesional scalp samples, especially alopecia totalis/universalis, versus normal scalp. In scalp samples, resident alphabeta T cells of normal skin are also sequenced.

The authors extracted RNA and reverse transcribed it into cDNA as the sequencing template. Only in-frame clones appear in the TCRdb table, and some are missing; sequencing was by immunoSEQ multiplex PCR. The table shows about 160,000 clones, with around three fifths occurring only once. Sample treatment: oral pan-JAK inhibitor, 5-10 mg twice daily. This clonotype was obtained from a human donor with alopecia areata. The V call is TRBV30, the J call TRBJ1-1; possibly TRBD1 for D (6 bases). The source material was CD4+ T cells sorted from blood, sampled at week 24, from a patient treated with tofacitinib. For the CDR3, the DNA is TGTGCCTGGAGTGCACAGGGGAACACTGAAGCTTTCTTT. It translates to CAWSAQGNTEAFF.